This TCR beta chain was observed in a study of graft-versus-host responses after intestinal transplantation. Study as a whole: Those transplanted obtained multivisceral, liver-intestinal, or isolated intestinal grafts. After anti-thymocyte globulin induction, recipients took tacrolimus and steroids for approximately three years.

A single count supports this clone. No antigen is known for it. Only in-frame clones appear in the TCRdb table, and some are missing; sequencing was by immunoSEQ multiplex PCR. This sample has tens of thousands of clones, with about 93% found just once. Overall study findings and caveats: Recipient marrow contained GvH clones, some of which appeared first in ileum or blood. Allograft graft-versus-host to host-versus-graft clonal ratios ran high in patients with graft-donor T cell macrochimerism.

The V and J ends lost 8 bases and 3 bases respectively, with 11 bases between them. The CDR3 is 12 amino acids. Germline loops: CDR1 MNHNS, CDR2 SASEGT. The chain carries TRBV6-1 and TRBJ2-7; no definite D call. The specimen comprised unstimulated CD8+ T cells sorted from spleen or lymph node cells, sampled before intestinal transplant. The TCR was taken from a human donor who received an intestinal transplant. The CDR3 nucleotides are TGTGCCAGCTCCGGTGATTTCTACGAGCAGTACTTC. This translates into CASSGDFYEQYF.